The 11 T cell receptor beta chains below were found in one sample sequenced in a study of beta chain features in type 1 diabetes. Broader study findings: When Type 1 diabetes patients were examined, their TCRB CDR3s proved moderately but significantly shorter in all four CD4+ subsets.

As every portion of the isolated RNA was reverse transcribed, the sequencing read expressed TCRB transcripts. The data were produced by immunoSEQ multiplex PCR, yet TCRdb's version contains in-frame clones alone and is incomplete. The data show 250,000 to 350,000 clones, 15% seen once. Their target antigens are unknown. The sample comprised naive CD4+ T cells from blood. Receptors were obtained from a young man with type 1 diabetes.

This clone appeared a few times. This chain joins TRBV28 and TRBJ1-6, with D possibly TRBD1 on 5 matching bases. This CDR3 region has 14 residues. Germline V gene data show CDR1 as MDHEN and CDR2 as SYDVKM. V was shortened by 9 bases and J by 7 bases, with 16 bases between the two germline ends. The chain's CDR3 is CASRQQTRNSPLHF. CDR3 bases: TGTGCCAGTCGACAGCAAACAAGGAATTCACCCCTCCACTTT.

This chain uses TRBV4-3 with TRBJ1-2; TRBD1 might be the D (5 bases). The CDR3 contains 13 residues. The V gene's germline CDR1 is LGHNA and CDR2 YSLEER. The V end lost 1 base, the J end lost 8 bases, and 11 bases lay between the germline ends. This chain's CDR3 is CASSQGGAGGYTF. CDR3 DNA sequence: TGCGCCAGCAGCCAAGGGGGCGCGGGGGGCTACACCTTC.

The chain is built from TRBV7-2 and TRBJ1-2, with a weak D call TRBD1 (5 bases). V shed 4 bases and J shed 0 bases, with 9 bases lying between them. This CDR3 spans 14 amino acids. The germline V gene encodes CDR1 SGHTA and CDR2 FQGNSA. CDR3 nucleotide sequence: TGTGCCAGCAGCTCGCGGACAACTAACTATGGCTACACCTTC. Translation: CASSSRTTNYGYTF.

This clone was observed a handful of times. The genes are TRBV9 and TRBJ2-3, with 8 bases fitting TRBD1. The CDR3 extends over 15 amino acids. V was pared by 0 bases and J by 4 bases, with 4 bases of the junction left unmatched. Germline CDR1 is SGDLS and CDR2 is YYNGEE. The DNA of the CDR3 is TGTGCCAGCAGCGTAGGGGACAGGCTCTCAGATACGCAGTATTTT. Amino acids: CASSVGDRLSDTQYF.

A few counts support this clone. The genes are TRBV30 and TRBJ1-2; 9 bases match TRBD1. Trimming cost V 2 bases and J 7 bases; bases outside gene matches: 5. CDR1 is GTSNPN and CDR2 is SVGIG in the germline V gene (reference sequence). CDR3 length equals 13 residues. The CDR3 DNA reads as TGTGCCTGGAGTCGGGACAGGGTGGGTGGCTACACCTTC. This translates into CAWSRDRVGGYTF.

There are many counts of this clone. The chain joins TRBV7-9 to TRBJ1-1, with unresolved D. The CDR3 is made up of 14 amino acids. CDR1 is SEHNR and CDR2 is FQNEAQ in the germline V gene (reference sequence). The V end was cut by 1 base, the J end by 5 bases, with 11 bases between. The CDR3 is CASSLDWRGTEAFF. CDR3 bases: TGTGCCAGCAGCTTAGATTGGAGAGGAACTGAAGCTTTCTTT.

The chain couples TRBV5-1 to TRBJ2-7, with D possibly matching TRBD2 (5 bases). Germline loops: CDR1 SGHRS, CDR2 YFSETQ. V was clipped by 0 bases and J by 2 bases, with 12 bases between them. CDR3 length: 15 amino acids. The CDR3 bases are TGCGCCAGCAGCTTGGTGGCCGGAGGACCCTACGAGCAGTACTTC. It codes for CASSLVAGGPYEQYF. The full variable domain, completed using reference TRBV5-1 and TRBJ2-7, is KAGVTQTPRYLIKTRGQQVTLSCSPISGHRSVSWYQQTPGQGLQFLFEYFSETQRNKGNFPGRFSGRQFSNSRSEMNVSTLELGDSALYLCASSLVAGGPYEQYFGPGTRLTVT.

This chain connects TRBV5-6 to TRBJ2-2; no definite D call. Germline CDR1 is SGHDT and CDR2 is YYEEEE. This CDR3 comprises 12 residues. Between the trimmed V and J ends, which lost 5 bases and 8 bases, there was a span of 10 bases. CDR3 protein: CASSFFSGELFF. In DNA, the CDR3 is TGTGCCAGCAGTTTCTTTTCGGGGGAGCTGTTTTTT.

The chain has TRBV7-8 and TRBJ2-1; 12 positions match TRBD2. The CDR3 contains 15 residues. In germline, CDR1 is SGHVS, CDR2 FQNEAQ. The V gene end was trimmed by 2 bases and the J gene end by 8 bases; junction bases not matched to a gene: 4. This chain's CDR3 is CASSLRTSGTDEQFF. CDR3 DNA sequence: TGTGCCAGCAGCTTAAGGACTAGCGGGACCGATGAGCAGTTCTTC.

The CDR3 nucleotides are TGCGCCAGCAGTGAGACAGACTACAATCAGCCCCAGCATTTT. Protein sequence: CASSETDYNQPQHF. This sequence joins TRBV10-2 and TRBJ1-5; D gene unclear. Between the trimmed V and J ends, which lost 2 bases and 3 bases, there was a span of 8 bases. Germline values: CDR1 WSHSY, CDR2 SAAADI. This CDR3 has 14 amino acids.

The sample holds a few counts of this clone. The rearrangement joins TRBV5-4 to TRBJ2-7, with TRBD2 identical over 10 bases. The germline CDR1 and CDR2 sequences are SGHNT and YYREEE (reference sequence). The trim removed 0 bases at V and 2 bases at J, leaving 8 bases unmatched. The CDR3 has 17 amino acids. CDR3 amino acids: CASSLAASGGVAYEQYF. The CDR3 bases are TGTGCCAGCAGCTTGGCGGCTAGCGGGGGCGTAGCCTACGAGCAGTACTTC.